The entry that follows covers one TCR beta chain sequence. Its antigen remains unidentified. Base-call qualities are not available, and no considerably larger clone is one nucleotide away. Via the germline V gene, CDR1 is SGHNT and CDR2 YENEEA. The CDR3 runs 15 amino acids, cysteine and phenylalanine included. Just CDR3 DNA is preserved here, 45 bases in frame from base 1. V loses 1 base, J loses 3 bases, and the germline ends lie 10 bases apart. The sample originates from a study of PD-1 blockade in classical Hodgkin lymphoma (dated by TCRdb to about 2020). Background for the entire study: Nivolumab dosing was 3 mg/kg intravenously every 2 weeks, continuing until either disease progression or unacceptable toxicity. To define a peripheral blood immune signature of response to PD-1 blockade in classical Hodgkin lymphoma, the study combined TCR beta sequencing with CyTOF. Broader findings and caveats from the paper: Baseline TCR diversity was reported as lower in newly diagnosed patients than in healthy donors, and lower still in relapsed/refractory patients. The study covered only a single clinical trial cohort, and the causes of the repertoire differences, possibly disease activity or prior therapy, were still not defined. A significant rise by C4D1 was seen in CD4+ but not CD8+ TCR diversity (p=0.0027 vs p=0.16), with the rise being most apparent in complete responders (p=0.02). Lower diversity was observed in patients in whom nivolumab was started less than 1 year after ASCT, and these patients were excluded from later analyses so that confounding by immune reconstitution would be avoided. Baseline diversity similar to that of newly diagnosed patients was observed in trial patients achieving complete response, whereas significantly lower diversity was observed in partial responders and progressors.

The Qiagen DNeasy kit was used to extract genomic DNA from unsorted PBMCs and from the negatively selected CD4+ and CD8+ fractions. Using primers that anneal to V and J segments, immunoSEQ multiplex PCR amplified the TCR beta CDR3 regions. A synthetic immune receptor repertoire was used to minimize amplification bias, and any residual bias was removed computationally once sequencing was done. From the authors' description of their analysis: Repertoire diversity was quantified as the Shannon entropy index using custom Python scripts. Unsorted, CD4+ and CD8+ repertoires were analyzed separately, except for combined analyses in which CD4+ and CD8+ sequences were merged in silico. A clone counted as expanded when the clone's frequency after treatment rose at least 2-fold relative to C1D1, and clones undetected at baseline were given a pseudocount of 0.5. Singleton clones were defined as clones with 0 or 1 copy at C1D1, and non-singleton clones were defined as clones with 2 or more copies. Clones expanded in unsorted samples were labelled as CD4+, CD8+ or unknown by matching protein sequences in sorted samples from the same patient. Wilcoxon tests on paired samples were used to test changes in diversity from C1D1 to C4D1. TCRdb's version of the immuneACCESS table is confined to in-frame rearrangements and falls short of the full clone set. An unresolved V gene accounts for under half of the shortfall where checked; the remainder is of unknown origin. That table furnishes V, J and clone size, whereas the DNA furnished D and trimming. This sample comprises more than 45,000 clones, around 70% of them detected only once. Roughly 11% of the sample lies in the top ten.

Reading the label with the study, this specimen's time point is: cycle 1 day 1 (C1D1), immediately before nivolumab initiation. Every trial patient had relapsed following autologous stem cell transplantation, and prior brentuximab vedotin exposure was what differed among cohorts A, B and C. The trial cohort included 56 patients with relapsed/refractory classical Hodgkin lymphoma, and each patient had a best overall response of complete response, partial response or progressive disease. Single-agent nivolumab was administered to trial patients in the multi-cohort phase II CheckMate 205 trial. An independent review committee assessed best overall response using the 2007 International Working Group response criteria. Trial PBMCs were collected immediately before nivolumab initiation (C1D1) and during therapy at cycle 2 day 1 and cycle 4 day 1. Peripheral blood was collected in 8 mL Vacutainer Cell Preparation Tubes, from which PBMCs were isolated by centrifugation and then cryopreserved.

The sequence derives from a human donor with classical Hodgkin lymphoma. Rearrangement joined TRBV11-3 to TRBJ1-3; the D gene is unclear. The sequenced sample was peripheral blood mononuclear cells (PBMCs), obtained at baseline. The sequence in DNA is TGTGCCAGCAGCTTAGGCCGTCGTAGTGGAAACACCATATATTTT. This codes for CASSLGRRSGNTIYF.